Listed here are 9 T cell receptor beta chains from one sample, sequenced in a study of T cells in Graves' hyperthyroidism and ophthalmopathy. Template material for amplifying TCR beta CDR3 regions consisted of RNA transcripts. Carried out on the TCR CDR3, a first-round RT-PCR used the HTBI primer set. TCRdb re-called the multiplex PCR reads with MiXCR, one entry per CDR3 protein. Of hundreds of thousands of distinct CDR3 sequences detected, about 15% appear once; the ten largest clones hold 3.5% to 4.5%. Sequenced input: blood. The receptors here all came from a woman between 40 and 50 years old with Graves' ophthalmopathy.

The table lists this clonotype with many counts. DNA for the CDR3: TGTGCCAGCAGCCAAGATTTCCCTACCTATGGCTACACCTTC. Translating gives CASSQDFPTYGYTF. The chain combines TRBV14 with TRBJ1-2; D is unresolved. Looked up from germline, CDR1 is SGHDN and CDR2 is FVKESK. The CDR3 is 14 residues long. V was clipped by 0 bases and J by 4 bases, with 9 bases between them. Using reference TRBV14 and TRBJ1-2 for the parts outside the CDR3, the full variable domain is EAGVTQFPSHSVIEKGQTVTLRCDPISGHDNLYWYRRVMGKEIKFLLHFVKESKQDESGMPNNRFLAERTGGTYSTLKVQPAELEDSGVYFCASSQDFPTYGYTFGSGTRLTVV.

This clonotype was seen repeatedly, ten times or more. V usage is TRBV10-3 and J usage is TRBJ1-1; a possible D gene is TRBD1 (5 bases). The CDR3 is 14 amino acids. The V gene's germline CDR1 is ENHRY and CDR2 SYGVKD. V lost 7 bases and J 0 bases, leaving 12 bases between the germline ends. The CDR3 region is CAITPRGMNTEAFF. The CDR3 DNA sequence: TGTGCCATCACCCCAAGGGGCATGAACACTGAAGCTTTCTTT.

The genes are TRBV19 and TRBJ1-2; 7 positions match TRBD1. Trimming removed 3 bases from V and 3 bases from J; junction bases left unmatched: 7. There are 15 residues in the CDR3. Per the germline V gene, CDR1 is LNHDA and CDR2 is SQIVND (reference sequence). In DNA form, the CDR3 reads TGTGCCAGTAGTATTACGTGGGACAGCCACTATGGCTACACCTTC. It yields the protein CASSITWDSHYGYTF.

This clonotype has a handful of counts. V usage is TRBV6-2 or TRBV6-3 and J usage is TRBJ2-7; D gene unclear. Trimming removed 4 bases from V and 5 bases from J, with 9 bases in between. The CDR3 contains 12 residues. Germline CDR1 MNHEY, CDR2 SVGEGT. The CDR3, as DNA: TGTGCCAGCAGTTCTTGGTTTGACGAGCAGTACTTC. This codes for CASSSWFDEQYF.

This clonotype was observed at least ten times. V usage is TRBV2 and J usage is TRBJ1-1; 7 positions match TRBD1. The CDR3 loop spans 15 amino acids. CDR1 is SNHLY, CDR2 FYNNEI, per germline. V gave up 6 bases and J gave up 5 bases; unmatched junction bases: 12. The CDR3 DNA follows: TGTGCCAGCAGACAGACGACAGGGCGGGGGACTGAAGCTTTCTTT. Its protein is CASRQTTGRGTEAFF. Complete variable domain (other parts from reference TRBV2 and TRBJ1-1): EPEVTQTPSHQVTQMGQEVILRCVPISNHLYFYWYRQILGQKVEFLVSFYNNEISEKSEIFDDQFSVERPDGSNFTLKIRSTKLEDSAMYFCASRQTTGRGTEAFFGQGTRLTVV.

This clonotype appeared many times. This rearrangement joins TRBV28 to TRBJ2-4, with D possibly being TRBD1 (5 bases). Trimming stripped 2 bases from V and 3 bases from J, with 11 bases between. This CDR3 has 15 residues. In germline, CDR1 is MDHEN, CDR2 SYDVKM. The CDR3 here is CASSLLRQGKNIQYF. In DNA form, the CDR3 reads TGTGCCAGCAGTTTACTCCGGCAGGGCAAAAACATTCAGTACTTC.

This clonotype was picked up many times. V usage is TRBV25-1 and J usage is TRBJ2-1; 9 bases are shared with TRBD1. CDR1 and CDR2 from the germline V gene are MGHDK and SYGVNS. CDR3 size: 15 residues. The J segment lost 6 bases and the V segment lost 4 bases, leaving 7 bases of the junction unmatched. The CDR3 loop reads CASSGSGTGINEQFF. Written as DNA, the CDR3 is TGTGCCAGCAGTGGTTCAGGGACAGGGATCAATGAGCAGTTCTTC.

This sequence joins TRBV30 and TRBJ2-7; D may be TRBD2 (6 bases). The CDR3 loop spans 15 amino acids. Germline V lookup: CDR1 GTSNPN, CDR2 SVGIG (reference sequence). V was shortened by 0 bases and J by 0 bases, with 12 bases between the two germline ends. In DNA, the CDR3 is TGTGCCTGGAGTGTAGGCGGCGGGACCTCCTACGAGCAGTACTTC. It is translated as CAWSVGGGTSYEQYF. Complete variable domain (other parts from reference TRBV30 and TRBJ2-7): SQTIHQWPATLVQPVGSPLSLECTVEGTSNPNLYWYRQAAGRGLQLLFYSVGIGQISSEVPQNLSASRPQDRQFILSSKKLLLSDSGFYLCAWSVGGGTSYEQYFGPGTRLTVT.

The sample holds many counts of this clonotype. This chain links TRBV7-2 with TRBJ1-1; D ambiguous. The CDR3 is 12 amino acids. Germline V gene data show CDR1 as SGHTA and CDR2 as FQGNSA. Trimming cost V 5 bases and J 4 bases, with 8 bases left between them. CDR3 bases: TGTGCCAGCAGCACCCGGGCCACTGAAGCTTTCTTT. Encoded protein: CASSTRATEAFF.